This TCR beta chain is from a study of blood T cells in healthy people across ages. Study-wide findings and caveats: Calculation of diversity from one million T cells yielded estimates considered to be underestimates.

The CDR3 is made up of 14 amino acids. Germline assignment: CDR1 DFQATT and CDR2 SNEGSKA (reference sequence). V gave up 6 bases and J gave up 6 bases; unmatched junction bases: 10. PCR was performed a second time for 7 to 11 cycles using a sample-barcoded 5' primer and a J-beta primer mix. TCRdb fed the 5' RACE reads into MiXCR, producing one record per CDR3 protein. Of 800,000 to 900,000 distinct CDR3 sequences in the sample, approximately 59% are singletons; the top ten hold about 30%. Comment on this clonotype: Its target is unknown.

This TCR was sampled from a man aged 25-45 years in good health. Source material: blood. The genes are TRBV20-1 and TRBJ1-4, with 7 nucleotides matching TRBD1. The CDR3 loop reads CSAHLGTDYEKLFF. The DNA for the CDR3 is TGCAGTGCCCACCTCGGGACAGATTATGAAAAACTGTTTTTT.